These 11 T cell receptor beta chains came from one sample sequenced in a study of cytomegalovirus exposure and HLA in healthy donors. With 60 Vbeta and 13 Jbeta primers, the PCR was carried out. The method was immunoSEQ multiplex PCR; TCRdb's version includes in-frame clones alone and lacks a portion of them. Altogether around 97,000 clones are present, 81% being singletons, with the ten largest covering under 5.5%. The sequencing sample was made of PBMCs. Source of these receptors: a man aged 40-55 years in good health and CMV-seropositive.

This clone was observed a handful of times. The gene calls are TRBV4-2 and TRBJ2-2; TRBD1 matches at 8 bases. The CDR3 totals 15 residues. V lost 8 bases to trimming and J lost 2 bases; unmatched junction nucleotides: 7. Germline-derived CDR1 and CDR2 are LGHNA and YNFKEQ. CDR3 residues: CASSLDRANTGELFF. In DNA form, the CDR3 reads TGTGCCAGCTCACTGGACAGGGCTAACACCGGGGAGCTGTTTTTT.

The chain couples TRBV25-1 to TRBJ2-3, with 10 nucleotides matching TRBD2. The germline gives CDR1 MGHDK, CDR2 SYGVNS. The CDR3 sequence is 14 residues long. Germline trimming cut 5 bases from V and 4 bases from J; bases unmatched to any gene: 3. The CDR3: CASSPSGSADTQYF. Here the CDR3 DNA reads TGTGCCAGCAGTCCTAGCGGGAGTGCAGATACGCAGTATTTT.

This chain joins TRBV7-3 and TRBJ2-2; 10 positions match TRBD2. From germline, CDR1 is SGHTA and CDR2 FQGTGA. This CDR3 comprises 18 residues. V was pared by 5 bases and J by 2 bases, with 11 bases of the junction left unmatched. The CDR3, as DNA: TGTGCCAGCAGCCCAACTACTAGCGGGGCCGCTAACACCGGGGAGCTGTTTTTT. Its protein is CASSPTTSGAANTGELFF.

The chain employs TRBV5-4 and TRBJ1-1, with a weak D call TRBD1 (6 bases). The CDR3 sequence is 13 residues long. Trimming took off 6 bases at V and 6 bases at J, with 15 bases between the two ends. Germline CDR1 is SGHNT and CDR2 is YYREEE (reference sequence). For the CDR3, the DNA is TGTGCCAGCACCGACAGGAATTCCCCTGAAGCTTTCTTT. As protein: CASTDRNSPEAFF. Combining the CDR3 with reference TRBV5-4 and TRBJ1-1 gives the whole variable domain ETGVTQSPTHLIKTRGQQVTLRCSSQSGHNTVSWYQQALGQGPQFIFQYYREEENGRGNFPPRFSGLQFPNYSSELNVNALELDDSALYLCASTDRNSPEAFFGQGTRLTVV.

This clone appeared a single time. The V gene is TRBV2, the J gene TRBJ2-3; TRBD1 might be the D (6 bases). There are 16 residues in the CDR3. Germline V CDR1 and CDR2: SNHLY, FYNNEI. Trimming removed 5 bases at V and 8 bases at J, with 23 bases between. The CDR3 region has the DNA TGTGCCAGCAGTAAGCTTCGAAACGCAGAAGGGGGTACGCAGTATTTT. Its translation: CASSKLRNAEGGTQYF. Filled out from reference TRBV2 and TRBJ2-3, the complete variable domain reads EPEVTQTPSHQVTQMGQEVILRCVPISNHLYFYWYRQILGQKVEFLVSFYNNEISEKSEIFDDQFSVERPDGSNFTLKIRSTKLEDSAMYFCASSKLRNAEGGTQYFGPGTRLTVL.

The V gene is TRBV18, the J gene TRBJ1-6; 9 bases line up with TRBD1. The junction had 4 bases not matched to a gene; V was cut back by 3 bases and J by 7 bases. CDR1 is KGHSH, CDR2 LQKENI, per germline. The CDR3 is 15 residues long. CDR3 DNA: TGTGCCAGCTCACCCCCGGGACAGGGCAATTCACCCCTCCACTTT. Protein product: CASSPPGQGNSPLHF.

The chain links TRBV14 to TRBJ2-1; 9 nucleotides match TRBD1. The CDR3 has 16 amino acids. The V gene end was trimmed by 3 bases and the J gene end by 9 bases; junction bases not matched to a gene: 12. Germline values: CDR1 SGHDN, CDR2 FVKESK. The DNA for the CDR3 is TGTGCCAGCAGCCATCAACCGGGACAGGGCCATATTGAGCAGTTCTTC. Its translation is CASSHQPGQGHIEQFF.

The chain is built from TRBV7-9 and TRBJ2-5; 8 positions match TRBD1. The tail of the sequence fits TRBJ2-7 better, so the J call may be wrong. The CDR3 is 13 residues long. Germline CDR1 SEHNR, CDR2 FQNEAQ (reference sequence). The CDR3 region has the DNA TGTGCCAGCAGCACGAACCAGGGGGCCGAGCAGTACTTC. This codes for CASSTNQGAEQYF.

This clone was picked up a small number of times. This sequence joins TRBV27 and TRBJ2-5, with TRBD1 identical over 7 bases. This CDR3 is 13 amino acids long. V lost 6 bases, J lost 4 bases, and 5 bases stayed unmatched. Germline V CDR1 and CDR2: MNHEY, SMNVEV (reference sequence). The CDR3: CASSRDRRETQYF. DNA of the CDR3: TGTGCCAGCAGCCGGGACAGACGAGAGACCCAGTACTTC.

This clone was detected once. The V and J genes are TRBV27 and TRBJ1-5; no firm D call. The length of the CDR3 is 14 residues. Trimming pared 7 bases from V and 5 bases from J, leaving 15 bases between. Per germline, CDR1 MNHEY and CDR2 SMNVEV (reference sequence). CDR3 residues: CASKGDPRDQPQHF. As DNA, the CDR3 is TGTGCCAGCAAGGGAGACCCCCGCGATCAGCCCCAGCATTTT.

The chain joins TRBV11-3 to TRBJ1-3; D is undetermined. V shed 1 base and J shed 0 bases, with 16 bases lying between them. CDR1 SGHNT and CDR2 YENEEA come from the germline V gene. This CDR3 spans 18 amino acids. CDR3 sequence: CASSLGARHLSSGNTIYF. DNA for the CDR3: TGTGCCAGCAGCTTAGGGGCCCGGCACTTAAGCTCTGGAAACACCATATATTTT.